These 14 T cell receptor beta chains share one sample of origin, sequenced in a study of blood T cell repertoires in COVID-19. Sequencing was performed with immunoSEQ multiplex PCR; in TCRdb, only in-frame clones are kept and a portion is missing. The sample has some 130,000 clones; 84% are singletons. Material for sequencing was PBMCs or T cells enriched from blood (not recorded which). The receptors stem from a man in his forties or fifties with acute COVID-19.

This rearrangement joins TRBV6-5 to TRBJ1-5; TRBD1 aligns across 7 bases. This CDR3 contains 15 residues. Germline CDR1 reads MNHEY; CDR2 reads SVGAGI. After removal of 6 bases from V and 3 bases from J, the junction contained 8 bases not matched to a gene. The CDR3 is CASSDRERTNQPQHF. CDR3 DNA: TGTGCCAGCAGCGACAGGGAACGGACCAATCAGCCCCAGCATTTT.

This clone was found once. The CDR3 protein is CATSLGRHTEAFF. The CDR3, as DNA: TGTGCCACCAGCTTAGGGAGACACACTGAAGCTTTCTTT. The chain joins TRBV15 to TRBJ1-1; D unresolved. The CDR3 covers 13 residues. The germline gives CDR1 LNHNV, CDR2 YYDKDF (reference sequence). V lost 5 bases, J lost 3 bases, and 10 bases lay in between.

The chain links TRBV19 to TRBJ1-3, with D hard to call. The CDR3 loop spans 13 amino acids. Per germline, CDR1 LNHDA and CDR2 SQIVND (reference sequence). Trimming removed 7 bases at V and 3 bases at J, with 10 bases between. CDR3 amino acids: CASTPLLGNTIYF. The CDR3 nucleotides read TGTGCCAGTACTCCACTTCTTGGAAACACCATATATTTT.

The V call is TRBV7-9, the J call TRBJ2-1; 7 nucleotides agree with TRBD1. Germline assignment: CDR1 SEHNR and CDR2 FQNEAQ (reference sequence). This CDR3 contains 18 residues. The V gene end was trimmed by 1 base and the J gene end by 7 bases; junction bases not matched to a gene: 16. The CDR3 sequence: CASSLGLLGQLGSNEQFF. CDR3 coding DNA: TGTGCCAGCAGCTTAGGGTTACTGGGACAGTTGGGCTCTAATGAGCAGTTCTTC.

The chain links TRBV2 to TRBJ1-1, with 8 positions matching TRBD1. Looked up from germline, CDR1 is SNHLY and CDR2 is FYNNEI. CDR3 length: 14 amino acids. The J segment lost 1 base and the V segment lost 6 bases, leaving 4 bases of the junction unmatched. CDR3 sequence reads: CASRDRVSNTEAFF. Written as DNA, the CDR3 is TGTGCCAGCAGGGACAGGGTCTCGAACACTGAAGCTTTCTTT.

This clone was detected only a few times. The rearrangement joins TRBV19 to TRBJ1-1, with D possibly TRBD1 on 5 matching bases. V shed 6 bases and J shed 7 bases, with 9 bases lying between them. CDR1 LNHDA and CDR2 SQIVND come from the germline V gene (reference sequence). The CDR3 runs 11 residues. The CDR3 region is CASRRGDEAFF. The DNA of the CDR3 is TGTGCCAGTAGACGGGGGGATGAAGCTTTCTTT.

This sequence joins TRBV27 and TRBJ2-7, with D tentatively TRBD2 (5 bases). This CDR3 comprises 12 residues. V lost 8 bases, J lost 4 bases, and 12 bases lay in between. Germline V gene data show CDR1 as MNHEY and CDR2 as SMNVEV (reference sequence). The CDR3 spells CASATPGYEQYF. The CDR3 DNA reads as TGTGCCAGCGCCACTCCGGGGTACGAGCAGTACTTC.

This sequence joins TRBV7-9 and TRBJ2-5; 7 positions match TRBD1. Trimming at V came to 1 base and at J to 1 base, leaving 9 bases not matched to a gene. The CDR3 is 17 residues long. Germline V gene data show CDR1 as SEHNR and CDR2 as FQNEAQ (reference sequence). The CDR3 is CASSLGRRTGPQETQYF. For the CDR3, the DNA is TGTGCCAGCAGCTTAGGTAGGCGGACAGGACCCCAAGAGACCCAGTACTTC.

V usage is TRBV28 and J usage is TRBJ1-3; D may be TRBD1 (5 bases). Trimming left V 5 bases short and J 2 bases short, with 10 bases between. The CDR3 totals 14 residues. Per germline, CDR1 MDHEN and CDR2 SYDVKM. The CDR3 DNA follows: TGTGCCAGCAGTCCCCTAGGGGCTGGAAACACCATATATTTT. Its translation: CASSPLGAGNTIYF.

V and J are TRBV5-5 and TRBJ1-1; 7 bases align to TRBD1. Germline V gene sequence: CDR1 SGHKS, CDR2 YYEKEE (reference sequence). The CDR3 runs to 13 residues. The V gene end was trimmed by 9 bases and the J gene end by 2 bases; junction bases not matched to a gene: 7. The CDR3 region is CATAQGYNTEAFF. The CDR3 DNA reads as TGTGCCACCGCACAGGGGTATAACACTGAAGCTTTCTTT.

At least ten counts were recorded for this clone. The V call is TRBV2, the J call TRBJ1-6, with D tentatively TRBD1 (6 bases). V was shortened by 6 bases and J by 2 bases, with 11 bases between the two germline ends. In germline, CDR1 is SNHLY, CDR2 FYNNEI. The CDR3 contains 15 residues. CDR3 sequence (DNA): TGTGCCAGCAGAGTACAGGGCACCTATAATTCACCCCTCCACTTT. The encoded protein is CASRVQGTYNSPLHF.

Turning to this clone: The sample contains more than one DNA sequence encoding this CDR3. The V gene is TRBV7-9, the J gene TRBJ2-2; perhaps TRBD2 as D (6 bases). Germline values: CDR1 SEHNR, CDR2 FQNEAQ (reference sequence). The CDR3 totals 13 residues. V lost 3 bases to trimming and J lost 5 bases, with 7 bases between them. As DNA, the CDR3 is TGTGCCAGCAGCTTCGGGGGAACCGGGGAGCTGTTTTTT. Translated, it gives CASSFGGTGELFF.

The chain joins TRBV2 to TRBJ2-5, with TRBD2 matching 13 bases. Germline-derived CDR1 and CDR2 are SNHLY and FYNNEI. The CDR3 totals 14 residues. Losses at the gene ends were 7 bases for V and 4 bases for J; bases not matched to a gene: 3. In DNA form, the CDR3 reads TGTGCCAGCATGAGGACTAGCGGGGGAGAGACCCAGTACTTC. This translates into CASMRTSGGETQYF.

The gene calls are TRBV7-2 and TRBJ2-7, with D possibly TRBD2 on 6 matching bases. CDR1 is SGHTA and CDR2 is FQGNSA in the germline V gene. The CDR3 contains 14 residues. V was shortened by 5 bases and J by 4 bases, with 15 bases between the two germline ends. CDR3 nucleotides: TGTGCCAGCAGCCCCCATGGGGAGGTATACGAGCAGTACTTC. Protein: CASSPHGEVYEQYF.